The clone carrying this T cell receptor beta chain has a count of ten or more. The antigen is unknown. V gave up 0 bases and J gave up 5 bases, with 13 bases separating them. The CDR3 spans 16 residues. Germline V gene data show CDR1 as LNHNV and CDR2 as YYDKDF (reference sequence). Each CDR3 protein gets one entry after TCRdb re-called the 5' RACE reads with MiXCR. The table records 50,000 to 70,000 distinct CDR3 sequences, around 6.4% of them present only once. The sample is drawn from a study of CD8 T cells in ankylosing spondylitis. Study findings and constraints: Blood from ankylosing spondylitis patients appeared to carry a characteristic roughly 8-variant TCR beta motif.

The chain has TRBV15 and TRBJ2-2, with D uncertain. Sequencing input: synovial fluid, either unsorted or a sorted T cell fraction (not recorded which). The clonotype originates from a male donor with ankylosing spondylitis. The CDR3 sequence: CATSRDPLGNTGELFF. CDR3 in DNA: TGTGCCACCAGCAGAGATCCCCTGGGGAATACCGGGGAGCTGTTTTTT.